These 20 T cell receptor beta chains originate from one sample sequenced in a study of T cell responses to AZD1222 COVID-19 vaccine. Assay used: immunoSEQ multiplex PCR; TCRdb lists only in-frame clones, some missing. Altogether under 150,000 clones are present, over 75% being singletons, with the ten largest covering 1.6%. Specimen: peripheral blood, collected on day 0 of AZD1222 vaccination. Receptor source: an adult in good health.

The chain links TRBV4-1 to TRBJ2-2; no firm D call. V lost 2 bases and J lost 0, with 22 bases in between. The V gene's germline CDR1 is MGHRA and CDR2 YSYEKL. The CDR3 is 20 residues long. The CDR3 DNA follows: TGCGCCAGCAGCCAACGTCAGGCAGTTCGGAGCGCCACGAACACCGGGGAGCTGTTTTTT. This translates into CASSQRQAVRSATNTGELFF.

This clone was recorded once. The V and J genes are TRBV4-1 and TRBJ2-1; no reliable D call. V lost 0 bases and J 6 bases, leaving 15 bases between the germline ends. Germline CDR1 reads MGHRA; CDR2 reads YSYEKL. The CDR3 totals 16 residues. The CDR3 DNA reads TGCGCCAGCAGCCAAGATCTACTAATTATGGCCAATGAGCAGTTCTTC. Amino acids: CASSQDLLIMANEQFF.

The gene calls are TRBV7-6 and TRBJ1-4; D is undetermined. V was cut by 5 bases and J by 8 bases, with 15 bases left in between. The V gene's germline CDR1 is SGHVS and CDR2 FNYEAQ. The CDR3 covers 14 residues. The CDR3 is CASSLLLGSEKLFF. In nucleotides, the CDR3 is TGTGCCAGCAGCCTGTTACTCGGAAGCGAAAAACTGTTTTTT.

CDR3 nucleotide sequence: TGTGCCTGGAGTGTAGGACAGGGATATCAGCCCCAGCATTTT. Amino acid sequence: CAWSVGQGYQPQHF. The V and J genes are TRBV30 and TRBJ1-5; 8 nucleotides line up with TRBD1. This CDR3 comprises 14 residues. Trimming at V came to 0 bases and at J to 5 bases, leaving 3 bases not matched to a gene. Germline V lookup: CDR1 GTSNPN, CDR2 SVGIG (reference sequence).

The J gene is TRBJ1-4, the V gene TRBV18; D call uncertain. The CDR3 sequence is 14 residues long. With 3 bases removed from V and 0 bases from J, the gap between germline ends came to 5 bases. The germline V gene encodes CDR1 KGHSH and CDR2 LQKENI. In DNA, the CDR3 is TGTGCCAGCTCACCGCTTGCAACTAATGAAAAACTGTTTTTT. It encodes CASSPLATNEKLFF.

CDR3 coding DNA: TGTGCCAGCAGCTCCGGCGGTCTAGCGGGTAGCTCCTACAATGAGCAGTTCTTC. Protein: CASSSGGLAGSSYNEQFF. V is TRBV7-2 and J is TRBJ2-1; 8 positions match TRBD2. V shed 4 bases, J shed 0 bases, and the junction held 11 bases outside the gene matches. The germline CDR1 and CDR2 sequences are SGHTA and FQGNSA. The CDR3 is made up of 18 amino acids.

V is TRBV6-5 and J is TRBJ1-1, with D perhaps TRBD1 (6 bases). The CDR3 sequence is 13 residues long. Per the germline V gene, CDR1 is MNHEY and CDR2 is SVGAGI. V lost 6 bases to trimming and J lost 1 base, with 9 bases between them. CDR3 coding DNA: TGTGCCAGCAGGATAGGGGGGAACACTGAAGCTTTCTTT. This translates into CASRIGGNTEAFF.

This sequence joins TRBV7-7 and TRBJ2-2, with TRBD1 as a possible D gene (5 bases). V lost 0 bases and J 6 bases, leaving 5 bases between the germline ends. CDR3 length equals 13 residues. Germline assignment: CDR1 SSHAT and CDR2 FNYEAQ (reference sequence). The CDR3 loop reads CASSLAGPGELFF. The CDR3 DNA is TGTGCCAGCAGCTTAGCGGGGCCCGGGGAGCTGTTTTTT.

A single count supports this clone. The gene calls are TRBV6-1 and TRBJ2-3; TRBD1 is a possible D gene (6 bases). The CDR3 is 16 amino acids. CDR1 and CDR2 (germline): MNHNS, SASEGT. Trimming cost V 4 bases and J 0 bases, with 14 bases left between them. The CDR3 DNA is TGTGCCAGCAGTGTTCAACAGGGCTCTAGCACAGATACGCAGTATTTT. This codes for CASSVQQGSSTDTQYF.

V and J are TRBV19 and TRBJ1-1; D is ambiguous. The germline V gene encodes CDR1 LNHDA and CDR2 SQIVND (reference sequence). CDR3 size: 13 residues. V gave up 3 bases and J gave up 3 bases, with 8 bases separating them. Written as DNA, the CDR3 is TGTGCCAGTAGTATGTTTCGGGACACTGAAGCTTTCTTT. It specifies CASSMFRDTEAFF.

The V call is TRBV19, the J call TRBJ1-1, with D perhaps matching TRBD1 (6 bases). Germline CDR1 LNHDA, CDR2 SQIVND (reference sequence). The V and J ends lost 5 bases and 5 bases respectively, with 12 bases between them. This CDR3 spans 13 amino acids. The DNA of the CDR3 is TGTGCCAGTAGTCCCCGACAGGCTACTGAAGCTTTCTTT. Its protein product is CASSPRQATEAFF.

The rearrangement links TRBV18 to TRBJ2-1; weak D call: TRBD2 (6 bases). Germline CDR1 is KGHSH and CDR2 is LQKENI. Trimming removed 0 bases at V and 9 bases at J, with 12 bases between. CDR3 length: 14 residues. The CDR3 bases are TGTGCCAGCTCACCACCGGGACTGTCGGGTGAGCAGTTCTTC. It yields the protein CASSPPGLSGEQFF.

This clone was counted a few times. The CDR3 coding sequence is TGTGCCAGCAGTAGGACAGGAATGTATGGCTACACCTTC. Encoded protein: CASSRTGMYGYTF. The gene calls are TRBV6-5 and TRBJ1-2; 7 bases align to TRBD1. Looked up from germline, CDR1 is MNHEY and CDR2 is SVGAGI. V was clipped by 5 bases and J by 5 bases; unmatched bases: 5. The CDR3 loop spans 13 amino acids.

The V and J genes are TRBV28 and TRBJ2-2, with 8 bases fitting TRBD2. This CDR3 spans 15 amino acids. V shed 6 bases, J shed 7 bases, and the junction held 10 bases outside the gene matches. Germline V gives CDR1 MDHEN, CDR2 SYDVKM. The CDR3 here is CASSSGGTALGELFF. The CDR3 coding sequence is TGTGCCAGCAGCTCGGGGGGGACGGCGCTCGGGGAGCTGTTTTTT.

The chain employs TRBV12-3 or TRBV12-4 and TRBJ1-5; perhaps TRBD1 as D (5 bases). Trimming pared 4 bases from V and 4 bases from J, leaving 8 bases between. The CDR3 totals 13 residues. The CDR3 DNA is TGTGCCAGCAGTTCCACAGGAAATCAGCCCCAGCATTTT. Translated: CASSSTGNQPQHF.

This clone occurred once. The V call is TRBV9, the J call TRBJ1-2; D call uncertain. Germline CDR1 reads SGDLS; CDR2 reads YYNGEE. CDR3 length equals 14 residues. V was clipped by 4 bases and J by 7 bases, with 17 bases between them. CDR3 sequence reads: CASSSQTGLAGYTF. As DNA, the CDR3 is TGTGCCAGCAGCTCACAGACGGGCCTAGCTGGCTACACCTTC.

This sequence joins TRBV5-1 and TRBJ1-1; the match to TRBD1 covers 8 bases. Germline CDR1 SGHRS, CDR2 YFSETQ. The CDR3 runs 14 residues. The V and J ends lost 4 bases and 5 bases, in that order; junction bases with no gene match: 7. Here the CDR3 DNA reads TGCGCCAGCAGCCCGGACAGGGTGACGACTGAAGCTTTCTTT. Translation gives CASSPDRVTTEAFF.

As DNA, the CDR3 is TGTGCCAGCAGCTTAGAGGGACTAGCGGGAGTCGTACGCTCCTACAATGAGCAGTTCTTC. This codes for CASSLEGLAGVVRSYNEQFF. The rearrangement links TRBV11-3 to TRBJ2-1, with TRBD2 identical over 14 bases. This CDR3 is built from 20 residues. Per germline, CDR1 SGHNT and CDR2 YENEEA. The V and J ends lost 0 bases and 0 bases, in that order; junction bases with no gene match: 7.

The CDR3: CASSLGYQETQYF. In nucleotides, the CDR3 is TGTGCCAGCAGCTTAGGCTACCAAGAGACCCAGTACTTC. The chain uses TRBV11-2 and TRBJ2-5, with D uncertain. The germline gives CDR1 SGHAT, CDR2 FQNNGV. The V and J ends lost 1 base and 0 bases respectively, with 3 bases between them. This CDR3 has 13 residues. Drawing the rest from reference TRBV11-2 and TRBJ2-5, the complete variable domain is EAGVAQSPRYKIIEKRQSVAFWCNPISGHATLYWYQQILGQGPKLLIQFQNNGVVDDSQLPKDRFSAERLKGVDSTLKIQPAKLEDSAVYLCASSLGYQETQYFGPGTRLLVL.

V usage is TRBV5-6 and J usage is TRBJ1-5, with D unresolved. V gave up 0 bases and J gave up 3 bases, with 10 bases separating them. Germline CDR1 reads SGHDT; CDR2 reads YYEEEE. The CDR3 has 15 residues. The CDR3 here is CASSLGTAFNQPQHF. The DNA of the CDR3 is TGTGCCAGCAGCTTGGGGACGGCCTTCAATCAGCCCCAGCATTTT.